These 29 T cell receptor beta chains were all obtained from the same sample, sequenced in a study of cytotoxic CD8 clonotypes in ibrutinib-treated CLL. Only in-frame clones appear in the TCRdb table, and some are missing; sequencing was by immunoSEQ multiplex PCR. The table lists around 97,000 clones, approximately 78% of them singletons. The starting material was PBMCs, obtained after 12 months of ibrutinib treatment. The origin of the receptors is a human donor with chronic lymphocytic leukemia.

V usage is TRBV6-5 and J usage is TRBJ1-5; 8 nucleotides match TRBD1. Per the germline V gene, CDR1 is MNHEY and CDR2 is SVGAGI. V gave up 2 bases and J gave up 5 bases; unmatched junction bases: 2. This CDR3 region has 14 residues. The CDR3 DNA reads TGTGCCAGCAGTTACGGACAGGGTGATCAGCCCCAGCATTTT. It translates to CASSYGQGDQPQHF.

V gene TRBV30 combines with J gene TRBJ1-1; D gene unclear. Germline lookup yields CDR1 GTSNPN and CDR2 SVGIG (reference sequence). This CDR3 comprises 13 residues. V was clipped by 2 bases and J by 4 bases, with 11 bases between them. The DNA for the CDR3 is TGTGCCTGGAGTCTTGCCTCGGGCACTGAAGCTTTCTTT. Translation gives CAWSLASGTEAFF. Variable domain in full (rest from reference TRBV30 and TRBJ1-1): SQTIHQWPATLVQPVGSPLSLECTVEGTSNPNLYWYRQAAGRGLQLLFYSVGIGQISSEVPQNLSASRPQDRQFILSSKKLLLSDSGFYLCAWSLASGTEAFFGQGTRLTVV.

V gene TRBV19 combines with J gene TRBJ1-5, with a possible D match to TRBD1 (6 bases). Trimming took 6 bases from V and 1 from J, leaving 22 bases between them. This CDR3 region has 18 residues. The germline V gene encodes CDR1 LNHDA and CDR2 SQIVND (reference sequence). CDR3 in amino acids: CASSTITGFHASNQPQHF. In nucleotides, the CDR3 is TGTGCCAGTAGCACAATCACAGGGTTTCATGCGAGCAATCAGCCCCAGCATTTT.

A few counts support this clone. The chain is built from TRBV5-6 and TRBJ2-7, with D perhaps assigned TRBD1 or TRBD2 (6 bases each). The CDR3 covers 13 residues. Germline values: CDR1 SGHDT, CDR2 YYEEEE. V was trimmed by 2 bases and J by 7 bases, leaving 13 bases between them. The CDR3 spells CASSFPGAGEQYF. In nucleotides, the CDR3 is TGTGCCAGCAGCTTCCCGGGGGCGGGAGAGCAGTACTTC.

DNA of the CDR3: TGTGCCAGCAGTTTAAGTCAGGGTCCCTACGAGCAGTACTTC. Translation: CASSLSQGPYEQYF. The chain combines TRBV27 with TRBJ2-7; D is possibly TRBD1 (5 bases). The CDR3 has 14 residues. Trimming pared 2 bases from V and 2 bases from J, leaving 10 bases between. Germline lookup yields CDR1 MNHEY and CDR2 SMNVEV (reference sequence).

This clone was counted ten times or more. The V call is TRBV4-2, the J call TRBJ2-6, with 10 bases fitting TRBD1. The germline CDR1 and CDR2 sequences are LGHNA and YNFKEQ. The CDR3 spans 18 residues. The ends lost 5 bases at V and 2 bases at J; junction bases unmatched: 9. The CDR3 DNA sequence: TGTGCCAGCAGCAGCGAAGGGACAGGGGTTCCTGGGGCCAACGTCCTGACTTTC. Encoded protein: CASSSEGTGVPGANVLTF.

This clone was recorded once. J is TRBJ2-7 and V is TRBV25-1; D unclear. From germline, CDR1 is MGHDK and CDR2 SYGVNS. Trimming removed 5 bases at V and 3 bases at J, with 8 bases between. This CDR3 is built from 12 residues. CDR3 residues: CASSPTYYEQYF. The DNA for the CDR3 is TGTGCCAGCAGTCCAACATACTACGAGCAGTACTTC.

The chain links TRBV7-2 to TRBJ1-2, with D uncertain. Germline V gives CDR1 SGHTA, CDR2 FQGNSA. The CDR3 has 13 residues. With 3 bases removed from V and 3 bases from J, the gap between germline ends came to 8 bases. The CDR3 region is CASSFNSDYGYTF. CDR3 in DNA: TGTGCCAGCAGCTTTAACTCGGACTATGGCTACACCTTC.

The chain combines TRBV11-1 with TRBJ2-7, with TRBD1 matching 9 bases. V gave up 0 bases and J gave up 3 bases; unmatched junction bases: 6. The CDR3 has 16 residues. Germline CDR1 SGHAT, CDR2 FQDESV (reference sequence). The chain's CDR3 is CASSLATQGAHYEQYF. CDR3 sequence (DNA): TGTGCCAGCAGCTTAGCGACACAGGGGGCGCACTACGAGCAGTACTTC.

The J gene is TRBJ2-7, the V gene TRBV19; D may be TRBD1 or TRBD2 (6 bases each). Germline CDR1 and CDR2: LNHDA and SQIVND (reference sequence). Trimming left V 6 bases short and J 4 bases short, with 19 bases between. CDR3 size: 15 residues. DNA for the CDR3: TGTGCCAGTAGGGGGCCGGGGGCTGGCAGTTACGAGCAGTACTTC. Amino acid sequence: CASRGPGAGSYEQYF.

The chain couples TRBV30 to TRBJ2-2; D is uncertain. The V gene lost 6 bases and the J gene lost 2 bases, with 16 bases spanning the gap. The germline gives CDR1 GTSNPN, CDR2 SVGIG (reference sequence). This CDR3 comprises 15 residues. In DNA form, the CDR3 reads TGTGCCTGTAAGGACCACAACGACAACACCGGGGAGCTGTTTTTT. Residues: CACKDHNDNTGELFF.

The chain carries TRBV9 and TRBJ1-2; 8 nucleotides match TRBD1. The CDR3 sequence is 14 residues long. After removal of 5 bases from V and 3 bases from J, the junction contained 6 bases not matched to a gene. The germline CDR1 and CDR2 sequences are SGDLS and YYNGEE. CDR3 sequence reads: CASSQMTGDYGYTF. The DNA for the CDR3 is TGTGCCAGCAGTCAAATGACAGGGGACTATGGCTACACCTTC.

The CDR3 region has the DNA TGTGCCATGGCTGGGGGGCTCTCTGGAAACACCATATATTTT. It yields the protein CAMAGGLSGNTIYF. V is TRBV10-3 and J is TRBJ1-3; TRBD1 is a possible D gene (6 bases). This CDR3 contains 14 residues. Germline values: CDR1 ENHRY, CDR2 SYGVKD. The germline V and J ends were trimmed by 9 bases and 0 bases, with 12 bases remaining between them.

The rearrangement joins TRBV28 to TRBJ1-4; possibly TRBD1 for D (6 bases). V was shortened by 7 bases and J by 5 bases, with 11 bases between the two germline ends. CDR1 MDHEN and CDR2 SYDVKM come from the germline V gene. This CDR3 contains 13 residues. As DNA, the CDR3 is TGTGCCAGCAAGGGGGTCCAGAATGAAAAACTGTTTTTT. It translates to CASKGVQNEKLFF.

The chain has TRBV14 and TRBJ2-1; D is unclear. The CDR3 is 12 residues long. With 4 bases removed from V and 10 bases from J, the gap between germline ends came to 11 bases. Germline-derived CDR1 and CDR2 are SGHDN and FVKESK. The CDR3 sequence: CASSPSGAEQFF. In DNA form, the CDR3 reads TGTGCCAGCAGCCCCTCGGGCGCAGAGCAGTTCTTC. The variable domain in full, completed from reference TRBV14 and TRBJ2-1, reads EAGVTQFPSHSVIEKGQTVTLRCDPISGHDNLYWYRRVMGKEIKFLLHFVKESKQDESGMPNNRFLAERTGGTYSTLKVQPAELEDSGVYFCASSPSGAEQFFGPGTRLTVL.

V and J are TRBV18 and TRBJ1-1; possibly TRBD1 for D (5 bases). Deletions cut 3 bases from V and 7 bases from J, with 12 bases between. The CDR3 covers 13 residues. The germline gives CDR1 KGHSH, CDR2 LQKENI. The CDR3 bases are TGTGCCAGCTCACCCGGCAGGGATCGTGAAGCTTTCTTT. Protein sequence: CASSPGRDREAFF.

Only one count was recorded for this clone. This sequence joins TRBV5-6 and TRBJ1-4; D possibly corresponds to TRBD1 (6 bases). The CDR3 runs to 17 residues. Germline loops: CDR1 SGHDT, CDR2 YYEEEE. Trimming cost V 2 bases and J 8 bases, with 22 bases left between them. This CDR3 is CASSFSRTAGNGEKLFF. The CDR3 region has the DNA TGTGCCAGCAGCTTCAGTCGGACAGCCGGGAACGGGGAAAAACTGTTTTTT.

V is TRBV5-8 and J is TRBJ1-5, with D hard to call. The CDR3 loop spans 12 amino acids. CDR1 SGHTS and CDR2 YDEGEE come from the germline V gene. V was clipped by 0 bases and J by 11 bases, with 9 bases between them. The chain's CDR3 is CASSLDRSTQHF. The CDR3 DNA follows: TGTGCCAGCAGCTTGGACCGCTCGACCCAGCATTTT.

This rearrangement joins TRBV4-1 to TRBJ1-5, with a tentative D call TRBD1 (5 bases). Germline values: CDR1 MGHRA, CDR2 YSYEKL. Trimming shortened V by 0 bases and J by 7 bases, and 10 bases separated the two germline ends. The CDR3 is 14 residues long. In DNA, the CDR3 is TGCGCCAGCAGCCAAGAGGGGGGGGTCCAGCCCCAGCATTTT. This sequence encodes CASSQEGGVQPQHF.

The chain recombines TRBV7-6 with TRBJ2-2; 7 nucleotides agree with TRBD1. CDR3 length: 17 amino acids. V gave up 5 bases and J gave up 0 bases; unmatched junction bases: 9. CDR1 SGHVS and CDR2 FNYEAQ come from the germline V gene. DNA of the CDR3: TGTGCCAGCAGCCCCACCTACAGGGGACCGAACACCGGGGAGCTGTTTTTT. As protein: CASSPTYRGPNTGELFF.

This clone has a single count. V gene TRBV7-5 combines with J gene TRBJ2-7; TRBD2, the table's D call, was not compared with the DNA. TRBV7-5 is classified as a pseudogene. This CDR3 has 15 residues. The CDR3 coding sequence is TGTGCCAGAAGCTTTGCTACGTTGGCGGGCGGCGAGCAGTACTTC. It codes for CARSFATLAGGEQYF.

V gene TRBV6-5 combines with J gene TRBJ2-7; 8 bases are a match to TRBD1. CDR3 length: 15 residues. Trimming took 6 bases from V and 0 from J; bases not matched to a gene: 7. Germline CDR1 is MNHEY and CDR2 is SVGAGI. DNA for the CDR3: TGTGCCAGCAGCTACGGACAGGGACCCTCCTACGAGCAGTACTTC. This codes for CASSYGQGPSYEQYF.

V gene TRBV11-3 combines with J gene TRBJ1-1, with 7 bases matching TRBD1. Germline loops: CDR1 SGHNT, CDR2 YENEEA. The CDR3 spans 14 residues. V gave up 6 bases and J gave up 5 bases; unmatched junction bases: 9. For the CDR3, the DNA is TGTGCCAGCAGACCCAGCAGGGGGTTAACTGAAGCTTTCTTT. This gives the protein CASRPSRGLTEAFF.

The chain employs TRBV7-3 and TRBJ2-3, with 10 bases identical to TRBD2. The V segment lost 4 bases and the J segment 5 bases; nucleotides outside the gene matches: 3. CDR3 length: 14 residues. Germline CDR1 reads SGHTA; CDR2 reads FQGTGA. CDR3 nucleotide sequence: TGTGCCAGCAGCTCCGGACTAGCGGTAGATACGCAGTATTTT. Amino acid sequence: CASSSGLAVDTQYF.

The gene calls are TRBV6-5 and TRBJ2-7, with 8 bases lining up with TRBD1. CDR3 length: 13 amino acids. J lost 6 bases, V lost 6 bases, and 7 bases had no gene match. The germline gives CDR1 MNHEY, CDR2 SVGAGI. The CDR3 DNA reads TGTGCCAGCAGCGAGACCACAGGGGGCGAGCAGTACTTC. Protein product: CASSETTGGEQYF.

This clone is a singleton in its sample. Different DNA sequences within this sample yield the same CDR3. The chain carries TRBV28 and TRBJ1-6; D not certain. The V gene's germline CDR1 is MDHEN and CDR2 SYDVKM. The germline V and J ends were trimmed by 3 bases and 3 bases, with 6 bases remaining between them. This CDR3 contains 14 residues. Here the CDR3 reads CASSLSNYNSPLHF. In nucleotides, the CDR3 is TGTGCCAGCAGTTTGAGTAACTATAATTCACCCCTCCACTTT.

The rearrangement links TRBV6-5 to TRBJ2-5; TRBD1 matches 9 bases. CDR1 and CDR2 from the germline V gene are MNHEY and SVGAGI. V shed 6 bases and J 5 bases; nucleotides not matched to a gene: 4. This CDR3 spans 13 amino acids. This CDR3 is CASRSDRGETQYF. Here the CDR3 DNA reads TGTGCCAGCAGATCAGACAGGGGGGAGACCCAGTACTTC.

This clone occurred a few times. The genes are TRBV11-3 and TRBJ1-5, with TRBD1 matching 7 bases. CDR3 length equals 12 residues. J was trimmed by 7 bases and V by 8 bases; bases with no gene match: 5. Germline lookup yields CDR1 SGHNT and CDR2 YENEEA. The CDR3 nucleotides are TGTGCCAGCTTTACAGGGGCGCAGCCCCAGCATTTT. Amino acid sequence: CASFTGAQPQHF.

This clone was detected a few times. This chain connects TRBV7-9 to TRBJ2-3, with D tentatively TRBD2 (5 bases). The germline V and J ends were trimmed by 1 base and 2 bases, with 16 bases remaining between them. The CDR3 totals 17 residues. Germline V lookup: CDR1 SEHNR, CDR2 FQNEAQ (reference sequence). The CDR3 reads CASSLGRTGSDTDTQYF. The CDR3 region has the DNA TGTGCCAGCAGCTTAGGACGGACGGGGTCGGACACAGATACGCAGTATTTT.